This T cell receptor (beta chain) was retrieved from a study of somatic mutations in cytotoxic T cells in rheumatoid arthritis. Study context: Nearly 100% purity was obtained when some V beta antibody-stained T-cell populations were flow-sorted; these included V beta1+ cells sequenced for TCRB.

About this clone itself: Its antigen is undetermined.

Germline values: CDR1 MDHEN, CDR2 SYDVKM. The CDR3 is made up of 14 amino acids. With 5 bases clipped from V and 6 bases from J, the junction kept 7 bases outside the gene matches. Study-level findings and limits: Researchers did not know the antigen targets of the expanded CD8+ clones. Some patients, about an eighth of the roughly 60, had a largest CD8+ clone that exceeded 20% of CD8+ cells.

Clones were read by immunoSEQ multiplex PCR, and TCRdb kept only the in-frame ones, dropping some. The sample carries just under 9,500 clones, about 80% recorded once. The sequencing input was CD8+ T cells sorted from blood. This chain connects TRBV28 to TRBJ2-7; 10 bases match TRBD2. The sequence derives from an adult with rheumatoid arthritis. The CDR3 spells CASSMTSGLVEQYF. CDR3 DNA sequence: TGTGCCAGCAGTATGACTAGCGGGCTCGTCGAGCAGTACTTC.